This T cell receptor (beta chain) was identified in a study of metastatic and nonmetastatic thyroid tumors. This clone has ten or more counts. With 3 bases clipped from V and 4 bases from J, the junction kept 3 bases outside the gene matches. The CDR3 contains 16 residues. The germline CDR1 and CDR2 sequences are LGHNA and YNFKEQ. Thyroid surgery took place with no prior treatment in any patient. TCRdb redid the clone calls on the PCR reads using MiXCR. The sample consists of about 17,000 clones, roughly 24% of them appearing once. This chain connects TRBV4-2 to TRBJ2-7; 16 positions agree with TRBD2. Sequencing used tumor tissue. This receptor was taken from a female donor with papillary thyroid cancer or a benign thyroid nodule (not recorded which). Some clones in this sample may be carry-over from other donors' samples. CDR3: CASSHSGLAGGYEQYF. The CDR3 DNA follows: TGTGCCAGCAGCCATTCGGGACTAGCGGGAGGGTACGAGCAGTACTTC.